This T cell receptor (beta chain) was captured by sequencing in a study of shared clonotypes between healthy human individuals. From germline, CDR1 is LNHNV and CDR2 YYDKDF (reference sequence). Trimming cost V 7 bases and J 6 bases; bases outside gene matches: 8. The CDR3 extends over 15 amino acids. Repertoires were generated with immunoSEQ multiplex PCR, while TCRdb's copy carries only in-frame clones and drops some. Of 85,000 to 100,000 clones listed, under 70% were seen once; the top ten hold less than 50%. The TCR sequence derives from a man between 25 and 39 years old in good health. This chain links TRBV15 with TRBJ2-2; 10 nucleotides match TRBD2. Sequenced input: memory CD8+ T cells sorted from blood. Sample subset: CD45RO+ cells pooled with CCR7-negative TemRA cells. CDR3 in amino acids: CATNLLAGAPGELFF. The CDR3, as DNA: TGTGCCACCAACCTTCTAGCGGGAGCGCCCGGGGAGCTGTTTTTT.